The present entry profiles one TCR beta chain with its context. The authors ran a second PCR of about 6 to 11 cycles using a sample-barcoded 5' primer and a J-beta primer mix. All cDNA molecules were each tagged by a template-switch adaptor with 12 random nucleotides. TCRdb called the 5' RACE reads again in MiXCR, with one record for every CDR3 protein. The sample lists 1,500,000 or so distinct CDR3 sequences; around 59% were seen once. The sample belongs to a study of blood T cells in healthy people across ages. The V gene's germline CDR1 is ENHRY and CDR2 SYGVKD. The CDR3 length is 12 residues. This chain uses TRBV10-3 with TRBJ2-4; TRBD2 agrees at 8 bases. The J call may be wrong; the DNA end is better matched by TRBJ2-5. Sequencing was done on a sample of blood. The receptor comes from a man aged 18 to 35 in good health. CDR3 region: CAISLAGETQYF. CDR3 nucleotide sequence: TGTGCCATCAGTCTAGCGGGAGAGACCCAGTACTTC.